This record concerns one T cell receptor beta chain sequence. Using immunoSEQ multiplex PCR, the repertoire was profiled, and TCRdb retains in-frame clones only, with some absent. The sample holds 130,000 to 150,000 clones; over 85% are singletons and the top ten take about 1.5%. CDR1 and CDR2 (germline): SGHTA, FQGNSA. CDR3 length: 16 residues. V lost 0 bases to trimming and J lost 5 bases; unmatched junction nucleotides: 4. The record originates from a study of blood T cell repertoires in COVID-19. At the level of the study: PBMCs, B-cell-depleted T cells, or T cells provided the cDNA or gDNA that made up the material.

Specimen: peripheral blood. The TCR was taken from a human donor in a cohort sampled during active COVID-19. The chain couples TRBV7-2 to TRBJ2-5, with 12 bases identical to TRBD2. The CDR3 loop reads CASSLALAGGRETQYF. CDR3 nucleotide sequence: TGTGCCAGCAGCTTAGCGCTAGCGGGGGGGCGGGAGACCCAGTACTTC.